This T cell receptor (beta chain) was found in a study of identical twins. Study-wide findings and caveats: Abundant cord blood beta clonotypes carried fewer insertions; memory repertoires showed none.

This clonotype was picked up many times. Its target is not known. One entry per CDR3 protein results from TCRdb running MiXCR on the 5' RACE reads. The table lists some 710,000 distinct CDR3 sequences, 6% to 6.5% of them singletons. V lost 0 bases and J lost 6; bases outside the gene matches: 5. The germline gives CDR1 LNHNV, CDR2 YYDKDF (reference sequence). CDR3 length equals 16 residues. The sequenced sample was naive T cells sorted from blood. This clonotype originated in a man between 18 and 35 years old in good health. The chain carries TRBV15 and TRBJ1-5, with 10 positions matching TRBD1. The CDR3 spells CATSRDRQGAGQPQHF. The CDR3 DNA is TGTGCCACCAGCAGAGACCGACAGGGGGCTGGTCAGCCCCAGCATTTT.